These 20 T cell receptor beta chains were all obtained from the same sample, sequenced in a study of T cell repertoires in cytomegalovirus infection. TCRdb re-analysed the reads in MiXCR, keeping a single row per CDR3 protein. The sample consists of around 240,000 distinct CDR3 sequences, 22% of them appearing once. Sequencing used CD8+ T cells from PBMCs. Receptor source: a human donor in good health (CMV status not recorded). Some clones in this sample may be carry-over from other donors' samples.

The CDR3, as DNA: TGCAGCGTCTCGGGACAAGTGACCTCCTACGAGCAGTACTTC. Encoded protein: CSVSGQVTSYEQYF. The chain links TRBV29-1 to TRBJ2-7; a possible D gene is TRBD1 (6 bases). V was trimmed by 6 bases and J by 0 bases, leaving 15 bases between them. Germline-derived CDR1 and CDR2 are SQVTM and ANQGSEA. This CDR3 region has 14 residues.

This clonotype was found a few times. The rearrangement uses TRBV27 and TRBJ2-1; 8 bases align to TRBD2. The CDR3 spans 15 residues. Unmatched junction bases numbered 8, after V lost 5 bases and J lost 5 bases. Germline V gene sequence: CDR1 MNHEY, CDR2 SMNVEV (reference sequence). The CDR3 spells CASSRRGGGDNEQFF. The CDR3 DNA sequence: TGTGCCAGCAGTAGACGGGGGGGGGGCGACAATGAGCAGTTCTTC.

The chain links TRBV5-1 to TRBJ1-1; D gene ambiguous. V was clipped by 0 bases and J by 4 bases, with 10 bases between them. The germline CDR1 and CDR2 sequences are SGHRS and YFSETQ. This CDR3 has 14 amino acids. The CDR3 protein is CASSLGFGITEAFF. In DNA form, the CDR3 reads TGCGCCAGCAGCTTGGGTTTCGGCATCACTGAAGCTTTCTTT.

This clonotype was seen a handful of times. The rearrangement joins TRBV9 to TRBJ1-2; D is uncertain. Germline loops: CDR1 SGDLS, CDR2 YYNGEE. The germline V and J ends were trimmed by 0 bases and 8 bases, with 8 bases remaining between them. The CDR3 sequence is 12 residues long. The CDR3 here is CASSVGPGGYTF. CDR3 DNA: TGTGCCAGCAGCGTAGGGCCCGGCGGCTACACCTTC. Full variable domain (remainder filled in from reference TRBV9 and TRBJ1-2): DSGVTQTPKHLITATGQRVTLRCSPRSGDLSVYWYQQSLDQGLQFLIQYYNGEERAKGNILERFSAQQFPDLHSELNLSSLELGDSALYFCASSVGPGGYTFGSGTRLTVV.

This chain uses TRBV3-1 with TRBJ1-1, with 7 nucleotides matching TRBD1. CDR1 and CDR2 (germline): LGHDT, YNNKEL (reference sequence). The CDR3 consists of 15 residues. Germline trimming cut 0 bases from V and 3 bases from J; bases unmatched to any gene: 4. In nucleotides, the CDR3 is TGTGCCAGCAGCCAAGATACAGGGGCGGACACTGAAGCTTTCTTT. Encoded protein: CASSQDTGADTEAFF.

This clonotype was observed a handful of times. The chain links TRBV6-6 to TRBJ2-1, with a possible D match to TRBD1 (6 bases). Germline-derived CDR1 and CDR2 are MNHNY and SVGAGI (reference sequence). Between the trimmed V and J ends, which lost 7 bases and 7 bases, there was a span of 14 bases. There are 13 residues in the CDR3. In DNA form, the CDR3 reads TGTGCCAGCAACCCCGGGACATTGAATGAGCAGTTCTTC. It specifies CASNPGTLNEQFF.

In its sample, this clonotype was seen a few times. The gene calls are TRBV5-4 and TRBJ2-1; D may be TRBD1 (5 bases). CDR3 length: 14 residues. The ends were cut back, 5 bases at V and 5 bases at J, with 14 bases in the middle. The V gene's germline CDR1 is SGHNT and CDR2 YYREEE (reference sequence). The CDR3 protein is CASRSATADNEQFF. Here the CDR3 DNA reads TGTGCCAGCAGGTCAGCGACAGCCGACAATGAGCAGTTCTTC.

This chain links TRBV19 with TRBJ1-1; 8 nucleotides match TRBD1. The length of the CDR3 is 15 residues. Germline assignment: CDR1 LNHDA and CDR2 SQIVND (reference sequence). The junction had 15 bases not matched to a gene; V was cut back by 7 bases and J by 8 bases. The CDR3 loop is CASILYPGTGNEAFF. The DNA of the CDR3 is TGTGCCAGTATCCTTTACCCCGGGACAGGTAACGAAGCTTTCTTT.

Here the CDR3 DNA reads TGTGCCAGCAGCTTCACCCTGGACCTCCGGGCGGAGGCCAACGTCCTGACTTTC. This translates into CASSFTLDLRAEANVLTF. The chain recombines TRBV11-2 with TRBJ2-6, with D hard to call. This CDR3 is 18 amino acids long. V was trimmed by 3 bases and J by 6 bases, leaving 21 bases between them. CDR1 and CDR2 from the germline V gene are SGHAT and FQNNGV.

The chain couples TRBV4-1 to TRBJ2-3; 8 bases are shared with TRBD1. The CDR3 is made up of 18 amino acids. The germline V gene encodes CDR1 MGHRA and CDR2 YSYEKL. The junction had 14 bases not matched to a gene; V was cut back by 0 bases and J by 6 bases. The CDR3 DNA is TGCGCCAGCAGCCAAGATCCCCCAAAGACAGGGGTCGGGGATACGCAGTATTTT. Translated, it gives CASSQDPPKTGVGDTQYF.

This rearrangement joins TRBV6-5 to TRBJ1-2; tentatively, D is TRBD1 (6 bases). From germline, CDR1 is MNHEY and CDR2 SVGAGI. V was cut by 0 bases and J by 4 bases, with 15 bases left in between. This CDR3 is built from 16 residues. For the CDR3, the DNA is TGTGCCAGCAGTTACTCGGGGGCCCAACACCTCTATGGCTACACCTTC. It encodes CASSYSGAQHLYGYTF.

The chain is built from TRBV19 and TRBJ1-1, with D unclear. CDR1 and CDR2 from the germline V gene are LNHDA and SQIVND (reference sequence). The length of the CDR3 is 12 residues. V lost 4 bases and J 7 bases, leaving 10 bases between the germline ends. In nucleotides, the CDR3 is TGTGCCAGTAGTAGCCTTGGTAATGAAGCTTTCTTT. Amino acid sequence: CASSSLGNEAFF.

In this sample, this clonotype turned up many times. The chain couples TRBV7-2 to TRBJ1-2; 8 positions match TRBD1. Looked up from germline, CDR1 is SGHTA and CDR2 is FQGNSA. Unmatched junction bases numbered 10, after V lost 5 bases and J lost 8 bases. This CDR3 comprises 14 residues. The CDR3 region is CASSPLDRDWGYTF. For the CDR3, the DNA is TGTGCCAGCAGCCCCCTGGACAGGGACTGGGGCTACACCTTC.

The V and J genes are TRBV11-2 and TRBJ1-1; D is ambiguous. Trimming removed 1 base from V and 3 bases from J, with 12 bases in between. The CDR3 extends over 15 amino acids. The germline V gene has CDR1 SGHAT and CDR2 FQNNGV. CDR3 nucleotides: TGTGCCAGCAGCTTAGCACCTTCACTGCACACTGAAGCTTTCTTT. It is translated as CASSLAPSLHTEAFF.

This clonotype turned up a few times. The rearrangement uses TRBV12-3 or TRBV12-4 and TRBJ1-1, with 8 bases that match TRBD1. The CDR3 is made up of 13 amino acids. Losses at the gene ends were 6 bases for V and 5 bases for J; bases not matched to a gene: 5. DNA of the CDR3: TGTGCCAGCAGACCAGGGGGCTGGACTGAAGCTTTCTTT. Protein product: CASRPGGWTEAFF.

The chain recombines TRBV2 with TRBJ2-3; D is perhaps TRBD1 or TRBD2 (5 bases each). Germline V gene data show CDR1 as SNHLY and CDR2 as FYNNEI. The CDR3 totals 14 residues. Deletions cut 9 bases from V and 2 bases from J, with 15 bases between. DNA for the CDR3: TGTGCCAGGTACCGGGGCGGAGACACAGATACGCAGTATTTT. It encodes CARYRGGDTDTQYF.

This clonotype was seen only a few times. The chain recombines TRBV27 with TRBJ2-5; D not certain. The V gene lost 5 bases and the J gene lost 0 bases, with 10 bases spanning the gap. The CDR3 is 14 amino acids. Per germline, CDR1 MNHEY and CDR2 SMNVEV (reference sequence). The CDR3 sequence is CASSPDTNQETQYF. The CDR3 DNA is TGTGCCAGCAGTCCCGACACGAACCAAGAGACCCAGTACTTC.

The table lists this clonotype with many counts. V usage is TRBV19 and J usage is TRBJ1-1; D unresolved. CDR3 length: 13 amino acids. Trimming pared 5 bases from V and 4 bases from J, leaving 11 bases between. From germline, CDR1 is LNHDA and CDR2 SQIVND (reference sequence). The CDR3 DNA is TGTGCCAGTAGTTCTTTGTTTTTCACTGAAGCTTTCTTT. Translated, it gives CASSSLFFTEAFF.

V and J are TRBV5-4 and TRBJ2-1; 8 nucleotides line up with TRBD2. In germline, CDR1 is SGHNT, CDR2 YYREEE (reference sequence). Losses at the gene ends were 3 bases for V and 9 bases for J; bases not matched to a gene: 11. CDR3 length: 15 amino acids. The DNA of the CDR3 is TGTGCCAGCAGCTATAGCGGGACGGCCAGAGGTGAGCAGTTCTTC. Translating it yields CASSYSGTARGEQFF.

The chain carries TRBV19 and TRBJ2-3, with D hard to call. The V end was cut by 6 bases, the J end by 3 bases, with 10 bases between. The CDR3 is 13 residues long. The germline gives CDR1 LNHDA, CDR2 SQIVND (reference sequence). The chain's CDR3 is CASRRPLTDTQYF. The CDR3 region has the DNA TGTGCCAGTAGGAGGCCCTTAACAGATACGCAGTATTTT.